This T cell receptor beta chain was sequenced during a study of T cell responses to AZD1222 COVID-19 vaccine. Turning to the study itself: Recipients boosted at about 4 weeks or about 12 weeks are pooled.

Notes on this clone: Its cognate antigen is unknown.

Study-wide findings and caveats: With dominance at 160-218 and 743-854, vaccine-associated CD4 TCRs spanned spike. The donor cohort was predominantly white British with a female majority, and clonal diversity may have been underestimated.

This table comes from immunoSEQ multiplex PCR, and its TCRdb copy is limited to in-frame clones, with some not included. The sample yields tens of thousands of clones, 85% to 90% seen once. The CDR3 consists of 16 residues. With 8 bases clipped from V and 4 bases from J, the junction kept 13 bases outside the gene matches. Germline V CDR1 and CDR2: LGHNA, YSLEER. Here the sequenced sample was peripheral blood, taken on day 0 of AZD1222 vaccination. V gene TRBV4-3 combines with J gene TRBJ1-3, with TRBD1 identical over 8 bases. The TCR sequence derives from an adult in good health. CDR3 bases: TGCGCCAGCGCCCGATATTCAGGGGGCACAGGAAACACCATATATTTT. This sequence encodes CASARYSGGTGNTIYF.